This TCR beta chain was identified in a study of blood T cell repertoires in COVID-19. Study at large: PBMCs, B-cell-depleted T cells, or T cells provided the cDNA or gDNA that made up the material.

Those who participated ranged in age from 18 to 89 years and resided in about two dozen US areas. Per the authors' pipeline: Amplification of reference gene primers provided the estimated nucleated cell counts. Data came from immunoSEQ multiplex PCR; TCRdb stores just in-frame clones and leaves some out. V and J calls and clone size are as listed in that table; D and trimming were resolved from the DNA. The sample lists approximately 210,000 clones; 81% were seen once. The CDR3 length is 17 residues. After removal of 3 bases from V and 8 bases from J, the junction contained 12 bases not matched to a gene. Germline values: CDR1 MGHRA, CDR2 YSYEKL.

The sequencing input was PBMCs or T cells enriched from blood (not recorded which). The receptor was isolated from a woman between 50 and 59 years old with acute COVID-19. V usage is TRBV4-1 and J usage is TRBJ2-1; 11 bases align to TRBD2. The CDR3 here is CASSQLISSGRYYEQFF. In DNA form, the CDR3 reads TGCGCCAGCAGCCAGCTTATTTCTAGCGGGAGGTACTATGAGCAGTTCTTC.